This T cell receptor beta chain is from a study of blood T cell repertoires in COVID-19 (TCRdb year 2020). Turning to the overall study: Samples from collaborators originated in the United States, Italy and Spain and spanned both the acute and convalescent phases of COVID-19. Nearly every sample came with metadata listing a de-identified subject ID, COVID-19 status, age in years and sex. HLA class I and class II types, where available, came from metadata supplied by the sample provider rather than from assay-based typing. Subjects who had been exposed to COVID-19, were actively infected with it, or had recovered from it provided the deeply sampled blood TCRbeta repertoires that made up the dataset. The samples were drawn from two sources: the first 160 participants of the ongoing ImmuneRACE study, and fewer than 1,500 subjects contributed by 6 global collaborators. The material from the prospective study consisted of cDNA or gDNA derived from T cells, B-cell-depleted T cells, or PBMCs. The repertoires were released in a freely available public database intended as a resource for research on the immune response to SARS-CoV-2. The investigation overall reported the following: Clinical and demographic metadata were provided uncurated, with the amount varying by source and participant.

Whole blood was collected in K2EDTA tubes by collaborating institutions according to the institutions' own protocols. For TCRbeta analysis, collaborator samples were shipped as frozen whole blood, as isolated PBMCs, or as DNA extracted from either sample type. TCRbeta CDR3 regions were amplified from genomic DNA using the immunoSEQ Assay, a bias-controlled multiplex PCR. The source study handled its data this way. Nucleated cell counts per sample were estimated from amplification of reference gene primers within the assay. To quantify the absolute abundance of each unique TCRbeta CDR3 rearrangement, sequence reads were collapsed and filtered. For each sample, productive Simpson clonality was calculated by taking the square root of Simpson's diversity index across productive rearrangements. As stored in TCRdb, this immuneACCESS dataset retains in-frame rearrangements with V and J assigned. A fraction of the clones does not appear; measured against another copy, unresolved V genes explain less than half of the discrepancy, and the remainder lacks a known reason. V, J and clone size are those of that table, while D and trimming were read from the DNA. Here the sample has roughly 200,000 clones; approximately 90% occur a single time. Of the sample, around 0.53% falls within the top ten clones.

The CDR3 contains 16 residues, cysteine and phenylalanine counted. Just CDR3 DNA is preserved here, 48 bases in frame from base 1. V is clipped by 3 bases and J by 10 bases, and the sequence between their germline boundaries is 21 bases long. Looking up the germline V gene (reference sequence) yields CDR1 MNHEY and CDR2 SMNVEV. For this clone: It has no known antigen specificity. No quality values exist for individual bases; no much larger clone is one base distant.

The sequenced sample consisted of peripheral blood. The receptor was isolated from a man over 45 with acute or convalescent COVID-19. The sequence joins TRBV27 to TRBJ1-4; TRBD1 is possibly the D segment (6 matching bases). The DNA is TGTGCCAGCAGTTTCTTCTCGGGGGGCGCCGGAGGAAAACTGTTTTTT. This translates into CASSFFSGGAGGKLFF.